This T cell receptor beta chain was identified in a study of CD8 T cells in ankylosing spondylitis (TCRdb year 2017). Study-level background: The study set out to find disease-linked TCR variants by profiling T cell receptor beta repertoires in ankylosing spondylitis patients and healthy donors. The whole study cohort included some 100 healthy donors and 25 ankylosing spondylitis patients. Peripheral blood was sampled, and synovial fluid was additionally collected from ankylosing spondylitis patients.

A note on this clonotype: The antigen it binds to is not known. No base qualities exist here, and no much larger clone lies one base off it.

These reads were obtained on an Illumina HiSeq 2500. TCR beta libraries were prepared by quantitative 5'-RACE with molecular barcodes. The original methods were these. Disease-linked TCR variants were identified with a new computational method built on a probabilistic model of VDJ rearrangement. In-frame beta chains were kept once TCRdb had trimmed the public reads at Q25 with fastp and called clones with MiXCR. Rows with a matching CDR3 protein are joined into one entry that keeps the most common DNA and genes. The V and J calls reflect TCRdb's pipeline rather than the authors' work. For this sample there are around 280,000 distinct CDR3 sequences; 15% to 20% appear just once. Roughly 8.3% of the sample lies in the top ten. Study-wide findings and limitations: The disease-linked clones had a CD8+ phenotype and were found at relatively low frequencies in peripheral blood. A TCR beta motif made up of several highly homologous amino acid variants appeared to be characteristic of blood from ankylosing spondylitis patients. The disease-linked clones were reported to be significantly enriched in matched synovial fluid samples from ankylosing spondylitis patients. Some motif variants were previously reported in synovial fluid and blood of reactive arthritis patients, suggesting common disease-initiation mechanisms.

Reading from cysteine to phenylalanine, the CDR3 counts 14 amino acids. The retained sequence is limited to the CDR3, 42 bases, with the frame set at the first base. The specimen sequenced was blood, either unsorted or a sorted T cell fraction (not recorded which). The chain uses TRBV21-1 and TRBJ1-5; whether TRBD1, the table's D call, matches the DNA was not checked. TRBV21-1 is a pseudogene locus. The origin of this receptor is a male donor with ankylosing spondylitis or in good health (not recorded which). The CDR3 protein sequence reads: CASSKTGVGQPQHF. The DNA sequence follows: TGTGCCAGCAGCAAGACAGGGGTAGGGCAGCCCCAGCATTTT.